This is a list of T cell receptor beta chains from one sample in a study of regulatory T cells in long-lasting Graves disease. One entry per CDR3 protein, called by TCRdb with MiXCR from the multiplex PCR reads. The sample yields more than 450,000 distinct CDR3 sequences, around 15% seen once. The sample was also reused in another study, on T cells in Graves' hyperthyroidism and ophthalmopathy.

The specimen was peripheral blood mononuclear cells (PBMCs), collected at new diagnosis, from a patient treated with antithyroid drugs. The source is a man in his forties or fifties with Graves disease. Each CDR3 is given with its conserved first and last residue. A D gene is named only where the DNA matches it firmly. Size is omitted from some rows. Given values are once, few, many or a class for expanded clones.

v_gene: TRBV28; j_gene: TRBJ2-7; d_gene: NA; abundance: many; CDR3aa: CASSFWAYEQYF; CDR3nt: TGTGCCAGCAGTTTTTGGGCCTACGAGCAGTACTTC
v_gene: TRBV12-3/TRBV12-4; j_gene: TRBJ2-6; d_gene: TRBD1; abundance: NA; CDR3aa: CASSLLAGGSGANVLTF; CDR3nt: TGTGCCAGCAGTTTATTGGCAGGGGGCTCTGGGGCCAACGTCCTGACTTTC
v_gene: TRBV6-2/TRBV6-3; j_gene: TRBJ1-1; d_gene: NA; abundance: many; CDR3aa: CASRPGVMNTEAFF; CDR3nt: TGTGCCAGCAGGCCGGGAGTCATGAACACTGAAGCTTTCTTT
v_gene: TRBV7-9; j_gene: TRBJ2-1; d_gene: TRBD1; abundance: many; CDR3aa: CASSARQGYNEQFF; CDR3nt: TGTGCCAGCAGTGCGCGACAGGGGTACAATGAGCAGTTCTTC
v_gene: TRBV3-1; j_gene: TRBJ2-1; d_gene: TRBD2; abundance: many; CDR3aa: CASSQDGTSGVREQFF; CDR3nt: TGTGCCAGCAGCCAAGACGGGACTAGCGGGGTTAGGGAGCAGTTCTTC
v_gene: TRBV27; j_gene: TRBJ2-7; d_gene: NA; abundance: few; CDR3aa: CASSLVPDHYEQYF; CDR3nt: TGTGCCAGCAGTTTGGTACCGGACCACTACGAGCAGTACTTC
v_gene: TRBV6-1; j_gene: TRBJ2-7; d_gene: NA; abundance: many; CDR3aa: CASSEEGQYF; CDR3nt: TGTGCCAGCAGTGAAGAGGGGCAGTACTTC
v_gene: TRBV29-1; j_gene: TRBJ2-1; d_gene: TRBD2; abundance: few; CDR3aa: CSVEDGGGSREQFF; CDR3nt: TGCAGCGTTGAAGATGGGGGAGGGAGCCGTGAGCAGTTCTTC
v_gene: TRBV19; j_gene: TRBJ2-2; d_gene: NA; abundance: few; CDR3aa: CASSIDWSSTVELFF; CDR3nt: TGTGCCAGTAGTATAGATTGGAGCTCGACGGTGGAGCTGTTTTTT
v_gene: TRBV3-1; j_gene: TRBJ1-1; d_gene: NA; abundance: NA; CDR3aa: CASSSTRGGDTEAFF; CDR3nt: TGTGCCAGCAGCTCAACTCGCGGGGGTGACACTGAAGCTTTCTTT
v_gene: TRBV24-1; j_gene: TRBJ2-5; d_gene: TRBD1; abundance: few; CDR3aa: CATSDPTGGAETQYF; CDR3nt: TGTGCCACCAGTGATCCCACAGGGGGCGCAGAGACCCAGTACTTC
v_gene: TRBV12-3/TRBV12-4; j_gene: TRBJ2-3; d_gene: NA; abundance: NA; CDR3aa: CASSLRGYTDTQYF; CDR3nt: TGTGCCAGCAGTTTAAGGGGCTATACAGATACGCAGTATTTT
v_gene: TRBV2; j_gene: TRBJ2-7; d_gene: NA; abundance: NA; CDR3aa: CASSTGRGEYEQYF; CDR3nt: TGTGCCAGCTCAACGGGCAGGGGGGAGTACGAGCAGTACTTC
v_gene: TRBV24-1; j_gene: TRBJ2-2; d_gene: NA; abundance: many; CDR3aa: CATSDLDGSDTGELFF; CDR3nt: TGTGCCACCAGTGATTTAGATGGGAGTGACACCGGGGAGCTGTTTTTT
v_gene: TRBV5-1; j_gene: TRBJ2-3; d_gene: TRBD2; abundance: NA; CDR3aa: CASSTPSGTFTDTQYF; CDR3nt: TGCGCCAGCAGTACCCCTAGCGGGACTTTCACAGATACGCAGTATTTT
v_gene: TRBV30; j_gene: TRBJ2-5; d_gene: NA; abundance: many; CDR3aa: CAWKRGGWSETQYF; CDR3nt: TGTGCCTGGAAGAGGGGGGGATGGTCAGAGACCCAGTACTTC
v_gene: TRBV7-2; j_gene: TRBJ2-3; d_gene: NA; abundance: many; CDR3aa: CASSLTARPSTDTQYF; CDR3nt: TGTGCCAGCAGCTTGACAGCCCGACCTAGCACAGATACGCAGTATTTT
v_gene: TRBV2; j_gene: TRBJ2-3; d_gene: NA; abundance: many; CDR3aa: CASSWDNPDTQYF; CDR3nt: TGTGCCAGCAGCTGGGACAACCCAGATACGCAGTATTTT
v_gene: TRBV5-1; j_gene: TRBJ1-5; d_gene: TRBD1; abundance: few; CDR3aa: CASSKTGDQPQHF; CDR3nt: TGCGCCAGCAGCAAGACAGGGGATCAGCCCCAGCATTTT
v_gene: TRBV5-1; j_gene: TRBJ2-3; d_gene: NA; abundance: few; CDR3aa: CASSLGRAEDTQYF; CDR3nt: TGCGCCAGCAGCTTGGGGCGGGCGGAGGATACGCAGTATTTT
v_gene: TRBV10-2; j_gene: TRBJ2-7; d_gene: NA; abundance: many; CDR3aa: CASSEGSRGTYEQYF; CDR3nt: TGCGCCAGCAGTGAAGGCTCAAGGGGAACCTACGAGCAGTACTTC
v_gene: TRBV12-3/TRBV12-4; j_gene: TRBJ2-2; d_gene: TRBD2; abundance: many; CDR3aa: CASSRLAGDTGELFF; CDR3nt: TGTGCCAGCAGTCGGCTAGCGGGAGACACCGGGGAGCTGTTTTTT
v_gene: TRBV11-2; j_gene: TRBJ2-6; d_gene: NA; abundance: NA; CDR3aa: CASSLKRIGPFSGANVLTF; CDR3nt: TGTGCCAGCAGCTTAAAACGAATCGGGCCCTTCTCTGGGGCCAACGTCCTGACTTTC
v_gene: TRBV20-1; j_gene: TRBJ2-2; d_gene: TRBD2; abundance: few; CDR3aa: CSARETSGLNTGELFF; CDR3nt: TGCAGTGCTAGAGAGACTAGCGGGCTAAACACCGGGGAGCTGTTTTTT
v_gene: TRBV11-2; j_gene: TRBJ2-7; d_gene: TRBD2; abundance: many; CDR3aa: CASSLAPGTTNSYEQYF; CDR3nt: TGTGCCAGCAGCTTAGCCCCCGGGACTACAAACTCCTACGAGCAGTACTTC
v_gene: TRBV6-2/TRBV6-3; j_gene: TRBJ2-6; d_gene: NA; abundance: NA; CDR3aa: CATSSGANVLTF; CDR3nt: TGTGCTACGAGCTCTGGGGCCAACGTCCTGACTTTC
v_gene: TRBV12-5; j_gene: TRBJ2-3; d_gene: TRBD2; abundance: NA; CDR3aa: CASGSSGRAQDTQYF; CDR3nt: TGTGCTAGTGGTTCTAGCGGGAGGGCCCAGGATACGCAGTATTTT
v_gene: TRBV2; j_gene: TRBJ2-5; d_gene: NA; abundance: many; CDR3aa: CASRETNPETQYF; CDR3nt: TGTGCCAGCAGAGAAACGAACCCAGAGACCCAGTACTTC
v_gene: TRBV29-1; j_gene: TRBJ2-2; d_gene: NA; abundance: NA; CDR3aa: CSAGPRRGDTGELFF; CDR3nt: TGCAGCGCTGGGCCTCGAAGGGGGGACACCGGGGAGCTGTTTTTT
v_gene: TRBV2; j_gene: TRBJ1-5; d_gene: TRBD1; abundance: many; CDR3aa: CASSETGQGGQPQHF; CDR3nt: TGTGCCAGCAGTGAAACGGGACAGGGCGGTCAGCCCCAGCATTTT
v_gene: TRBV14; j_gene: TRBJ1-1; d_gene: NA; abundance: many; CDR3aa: CASTKPPSNTEAFF; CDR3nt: TGTGCCAGCACCAAACCCCCATCGAACACTGAAGCTTTCTTT
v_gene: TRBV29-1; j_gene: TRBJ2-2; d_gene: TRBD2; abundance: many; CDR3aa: CSVRPSGGELFF; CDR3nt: TGCAGCGTTCGCCCTAGCGGCGGGGAGCTGTTTTTT
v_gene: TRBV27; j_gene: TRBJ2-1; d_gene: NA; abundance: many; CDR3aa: CASSLEGLLGLDNEQFF; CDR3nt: TGTGCCAGCAGCCTAGAAGGCCTACTCGGACTGGACAATGAGCAGTTCTTC
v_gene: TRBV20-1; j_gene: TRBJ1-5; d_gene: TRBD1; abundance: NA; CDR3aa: CSVASGTGGLGAQHF; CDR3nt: TGCAGTGTAGCTTCCGGGACAGGGGGCTTGGGAGCCCAGCATTTT
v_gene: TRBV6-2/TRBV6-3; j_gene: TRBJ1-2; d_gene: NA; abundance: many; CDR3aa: CASIGRGVSANYGYTF; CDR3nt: TGTGCCAGCATCGGTAGGGGGGTTTCAGCTAACTATGGCTACACCTTC
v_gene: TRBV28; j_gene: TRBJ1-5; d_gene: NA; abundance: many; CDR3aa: CASSSRGQVAEPQHF; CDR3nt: TGTGCCAGCAGCTCTAGGGGCCAGGTCGCGGAGCCCCAGCATTTT
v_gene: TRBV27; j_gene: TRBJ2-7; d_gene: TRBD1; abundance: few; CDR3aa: CASSTTGLYKQYF; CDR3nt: TGTGCCAGCAGTACGACAGGGCTCTATAAGCAGTACTTC
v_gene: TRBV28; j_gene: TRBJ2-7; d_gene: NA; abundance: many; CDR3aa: CASSSVGPYEQYF; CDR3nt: TGTGCCAGCAGTTCGGTAGGCCCCTACGAGCAGTACTTC
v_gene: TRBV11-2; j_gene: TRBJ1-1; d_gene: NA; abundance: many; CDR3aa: CASSPLGGGNTEAFF; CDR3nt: TGTGCCAGCAGCCCCCTAGGGGGGGGTAACACTGAAGCTTTCTTT
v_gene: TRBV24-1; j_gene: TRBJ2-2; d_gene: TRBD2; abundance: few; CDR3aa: CATSDYTSGRAGELFF; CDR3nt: TGTGCCACCAGTGATTACACTAGCGGGAGGGCCGGGGAGCTGTTTTTT
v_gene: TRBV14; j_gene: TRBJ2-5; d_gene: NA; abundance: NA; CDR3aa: CASSQDKPDIWFGETQYF; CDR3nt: TGTGCCAGCAGCCAAGACAAGCCGGACATTTGGTTCGGGGAGACCCAGTACTTC
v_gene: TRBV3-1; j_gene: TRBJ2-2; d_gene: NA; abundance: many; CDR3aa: CASSQSGELFF; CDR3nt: TGTGCCAGCAGCCAGTCGGGGGAGCTGTTTTTT
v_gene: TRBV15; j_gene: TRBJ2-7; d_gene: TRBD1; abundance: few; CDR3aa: CATSRPRGTGGIKQYF; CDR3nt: TGTGCCACCAGCAGACCAAGGGGGACAGGAGGCATTAAGCAGTACTTC
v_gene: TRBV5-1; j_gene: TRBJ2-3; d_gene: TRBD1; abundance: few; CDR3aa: CASSQPGQSTDTQYF; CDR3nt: TGCGCCAGCAGCCAACCGGGACAGAGCACAGATACGCAGTATTTT
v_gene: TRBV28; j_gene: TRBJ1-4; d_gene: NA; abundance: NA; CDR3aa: CASRVREKLFF; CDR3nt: TGTGCCAGCAGGGTGCGGGAAAAACTGTTTTTT
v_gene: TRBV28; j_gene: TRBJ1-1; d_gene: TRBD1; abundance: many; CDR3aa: CASSTWGQIKNTEAFF; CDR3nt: TGTGCCAGCAGCACATGGGGACAGATTAAGAACACTGAAGCTTTCTTT
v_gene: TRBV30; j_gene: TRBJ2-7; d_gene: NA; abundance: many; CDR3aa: CAWSVVTYEQYF; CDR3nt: TGTGCCTGGAGTGTGGTGACATACGAGCAGTACTTC
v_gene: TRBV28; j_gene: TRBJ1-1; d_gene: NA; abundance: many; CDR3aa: CASSLAHYLAFF; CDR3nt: TGTGCCAGCAGTTTGGCCCATTACTTGGCTTTCTTT
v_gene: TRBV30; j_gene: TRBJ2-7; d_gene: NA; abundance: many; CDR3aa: CAWSTAPRAHEQYF; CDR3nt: TGTGCCTGGAGCACCGCACCCAGGGCCCACGAGCAGTACTTC
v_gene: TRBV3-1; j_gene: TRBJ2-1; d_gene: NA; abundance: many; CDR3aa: CASSQGPPYEQFF; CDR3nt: TGTGCCAGCAGCCAAGGGCCTCCATATGAGCAGTTCTTC
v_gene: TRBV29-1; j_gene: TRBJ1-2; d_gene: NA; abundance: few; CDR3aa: CSVERILGGINYGYTF; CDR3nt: TGCAGCGTTGAAAGAATCTTGGGAGGGATCAACTATGGCTACACCTTC
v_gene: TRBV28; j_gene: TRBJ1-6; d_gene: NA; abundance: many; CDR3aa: CASTENNSPLHF; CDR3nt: TGTGCCAGCACAGAAAATAATTCACCCCTCCACTTT
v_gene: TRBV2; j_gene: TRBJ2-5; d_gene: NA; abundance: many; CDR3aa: CASTIQETQYF; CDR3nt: TGTGCCAGCACTATACAAGAGACCCAGTACTTC
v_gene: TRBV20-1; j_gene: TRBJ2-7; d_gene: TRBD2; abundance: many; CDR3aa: CSASRLAGDYEQYF; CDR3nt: TGCAGTGCTAGCCGGCTAGCGGGAGACTACGAGCAGTACTTC
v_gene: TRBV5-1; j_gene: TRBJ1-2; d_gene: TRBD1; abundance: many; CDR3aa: CASRLATGSRSYTF; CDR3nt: TGCGCCAGCAGGTTGGCGACAGGGAGCCGTAGCTACACCTTC
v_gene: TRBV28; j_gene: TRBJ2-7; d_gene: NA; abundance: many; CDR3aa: CASSPAEVLRHEQYF; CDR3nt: TGTGCCAGCAGTCCTGCGGAGGTTCTTCGTCACGAGCAGTACTTC
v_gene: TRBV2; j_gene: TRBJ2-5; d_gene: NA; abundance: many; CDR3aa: CASSKGQRETQYF; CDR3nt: TGTGCCAGCAGCAAAGGTCAACGGGAGACCCAGTACTTC
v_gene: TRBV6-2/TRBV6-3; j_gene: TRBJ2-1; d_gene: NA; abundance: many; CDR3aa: CASSYSESSYNEQFF; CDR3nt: TGTGCCAGCAGTTACTCGGAGAGCTCCTACAATGAGCAGTTCTTC
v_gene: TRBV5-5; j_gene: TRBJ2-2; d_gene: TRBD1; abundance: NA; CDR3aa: CASSSRRGLTGELFF; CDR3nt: TGTGCCAGCAGTTCACGCAGGGGGTTGACTGGGGAGCTGTTTTTT
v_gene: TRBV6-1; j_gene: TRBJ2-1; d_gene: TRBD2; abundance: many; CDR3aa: CASKETSGRENRHNEQFF; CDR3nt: TGTGCCAGCAAGGAGACTAGCGGGAGGGAAAATCGCCACAATGAGCAGTTCTTC